The 30 T cell receptor beta chains reported below all come from one sample, sequenced in a study of blood T cell repertoires in COVID-19. TCRdb's copy holds only in-frame clones and misses some; the assay was immunoSEQ multiplex PCR. The sample lists around 180,000 clones; around nine tenths were seen once. Sequencing input: peripheral blood. These TCRs come from a man in his sixties or seventies with active or convalescent COVID-19.

V is TRBV6-5 and J is TRBJ2-2, with D uncertain. The germline V and J ends were trimmed by 5 bases and 5 bases, with 6 bases remaining between them. The germline CDR1 and CDR2 sequences are MNHEY and SVGAGI. The length of the CDR3 is 12 residues. The CDR3, as DNA: TGTGCCAGCAGTCTACTAACCGGGGAGCTGTTTTTT. The encoded protein is CASSLLTGELFF.

The rearrangement uses TRBV7-6 and TRBJ2-7; no clear D gene. The germline V gene encodes CDR1 SGHVS and CDR2 FNYEAQ. CDR3 length: 15 residues. V shed 1 base and J shed 0 bases, with 10 bases lying between them. CDR3 residues: CASSLESGVSYEQYF. The CDR3 DNA reads TGTGCCAGCAGCTTAGAGTCAGGTGTCTCCTACGAGCAGTACTTC.

V gene TRBV5-6 combines with J gene TRBJ1-6, with D tentatively TRBD1 (5 bases). The CDR3 length is 17 residues. Trimming took 3 bases from V and 6 from J, leaving 19 bases between them. Germline V gives CDR1 SGHDT, CDR2 YYEEEE. In DNA, the CDR3 is TGTGCCAGCAGCTCTTTCAATAATACAGGATTTAATTCACCCCTCCACTTT. The encoded protein is CASSSFNNTGFNSPLHF.

This clone was seen once. The rearrangement links TRBV30 to TRBJ2-7; D remains ambiguous. The ends were cut back, 1 base at V and 5 bases at J, with 12 bases in the middle. CDR1 and CDR2 from the germline V gene are GTSNPN and SVGIG (reference sequence). This CDR3 spans 13 amino acids. CDR3 in amino acids: CAWSGSRVHEQYF. The CDR3 coding sequence is TGTGCCTGGAGTGGTTCGCGTGTCCACGAGCAGTACTTC.

This sequence joins TRBV2 and TRBJ1-2, with a tentative D call TRBD1 (6 bases). Germline CDR1 reads SNHLY; CDR2 reads FYNNEI. Deletions cut 5 bases from V and 4 bases from J, with 14 bases between. The CDR3 is made up of 14 amino acids. The CDR3 DNA reads TGTGCCAGCAGTCCAGGGGATGTAGGCTATGGCTACACCTTC. Protein product: CASSPGDVGYGYTF.

The V and J genes are TRBV19 and TRBJ2-5; the D gene is possibly TRBD1 (5 bases). Germline-derived CDR1 and CDR2 are LNHDA and SQIVND (reference sequence). The CDR3 totals 14 residues. V was pared by 5 bases and J by 2 bases, with 12 bases between. The CDR3 DNA reads as TGTGCCAGTAGTGGGGCAGGGAAGCAAGAGACCCAGTACTTC. It encodes CASSGAGKQETQYF.

The chain couples TRBV18 to TRBJ2-1, with 8 bases matching TRBD2. Germline assignment: CDR1 KGHSH and CDR2 LQKENI. The CDR3 has 14 residues. V shed 5 bases, J shed 4 bases, and the junction held 4 bases outside the gene matches. The CDR3 bases are TGTGCCAGCTCAAAGGCTAGCGGGTACAATGAGCAGTTCTTC. Residues: CASSKASGYNEQFF.

This clone was counted once. The chain combines TRBV6-5 with TRBJ2-2, with D maybe TRBD2 (5 bases). The CDR3 runs to 12 residues. The germline CDR1 and CDR2 sequences are MNHEY and SVGAGI. Trimming left V 7 bases short and J 5 bases short, with 8 bases between. The CDR3 region is CASTRGTGELFF. CDR3 bases: TGTGCCAGCACCAGAGGGACCGGGGAGCTGTTTTTT.

The J gene is TRBJ2-5, the V gene TRBV15; D possibly corresponds to TRBD1 (5 bases). The germline V gene encodes CDR1 LNHNV and CDR2 YYDKDF (reference sequence). V was cut by 0 bases and J by 5 bases, with 16 bases left in between. The CDR3 spans 16 residues. The CDR3 nucleotides are TGTGCCACCAGCAGAGAGTCGGCAGGGCGGATCGAGACCCAGTACTTC. It specifies CATSRESAGRIETQYF.

The chain joins TRBV19 to TRBJ1-5; 12 bases are a match to TRBD1. Trimming took 3 bases from V and 6 from J; bases not matched to a gene: 6. Germline V gene sequence: CDR1 LNHDA, CDR2 SQIVND (reference sequence). CDR3 length equals 16 residues. The CDR3 DNA follows: TGTGCCAGTAGTATCCCGGGACAGGGGGCAGGTCAGCCCCAGCATTTT. Its translation: CASSIPGQGAGQPQHF.

The chain couples TRBV7-2 to TRBJ2-5, with a tentative D call TRBD2 (6 bases). V lost 3 bases to trimming and J lost 1 base, with 18 bases between them. The germline V gene encodes CDR1 SGHTA and CDR2 FQGNSA. CDR3 length: 17 residues. The CDR3 loop reads CASSLGLGGRPQETQYF. CDR3 sequence (DNA): TGTGCCAGCAGCTTGGGGTTGGGGGGAAGACCCCAAGAGACCCAGTACTTC. Based on the CDR3 plus reference TRBV7-2 and TRBJ2-5, the full variable domain is GAGVSQSPSNKVTEKGKDVELRCDPISGHTALYWYRQSLGQGLEFLIYFQGNSAPDKSGLPSDRFSAERTGGSVSTLTIQRTQQEDSAVYLCASSLGLGGRPQETQYFGPGTRLLVL.

The rearrangement links TRBV11-3 to TRBJ2-1, with TRBD2 matching 13 bases. J lost 8 bases, V lost 5 bases, and 9 bases had no gene match. This CDR3 is 16 amino acids long. Germline CDR1 is SGHNT and CDR2 is YENEEA. The CDR3 reads CASSLQGLAGSYEQFF. As DNA, the CDR3 is TGTGCCAGCAGCCTACAGGGACTAGCGGGATCCTATGAGCAGTTCTTC.

The V gene is TRBV7-9, the J gene TRBJ1-5; 7 bases align to TRBD1. Per the germline V gene, CDR1 is SEHNR and CDR2 is FQNEAQ (reference sequence). This CDR3 has 13 residues. The trim removed 6 bases at V and 7 bases at J, leaving 6 bases unmatched. In DNA, the CDR3 is TGTGCCAGCAGTCAGGGGGGCGGGCAGCCCCAGCATTTT. This codes for CASSQGGGQPQHF.

The genes are TRBV11-2 and TRBJ1-3; the D is unclear. The germline gives CDR1 SGHAT, CDR2 FQNNGV. This CDR3 spans 14 amino acids. V dropped 8 bases and J dropped 0 bases, with 11 bases sitting between them. The CDR3 DNA sequence: TGTGCCAGCCGAGATCTGGTCTCTGGAAACACCATATATTTT. Translated, it gives CASRDLVSGNTIYF.

This clone was seen a few times. This chain uses TRBV11-2 with TRBJ1-3; TRBD1 agrees at 8 bases. The CDR3 spans 14 residues. Losses at the gene ends were 4 bases for V and 4 bases for J; bases not matched to a gene: 3. Germline V gives CDR1 SGHAT, CDR2 FQNNGV. The DNA of the CDR3 is TGTGCCAGCAGCTCCCGGACAGGGGGAAACACCATATATTTT. This codes for CASSSRTGGNTIYF. Filled out from reference TRBV11-2 and TRBJ1-3, the complete variable domain reads EAGVAQSPRYKIIEKRQSVAFWCNPISGHATLYWYQQILGQGPKLLIQFQNNGVVDDSQLPKDRFSAERLKGVDSTLKIQPAKLEDSAVYLCASSSRTGGNTIYFGEGSWLTVV.

This sequence joins TRBV9 and TRBJ2-7; TRBD1 aligns across 7 bases. Germline V gene lookup returns CDR1 SGDLS and CDR2 YYNGEE. The CDR3 is 15 amino acids. The V and J ends lost 2 bases and 2 bases, in that order; junction bases with no gene match: 7. The CDR3 DNA reads TGTGCCAGCAGCGTTAGACAGGGACCTACCTACGAGCAGTACTTC. Protein: CASSVRQGPTYEQYF. The full variable domain, in which reference TRBV9 and TRBJ2-7 provide the parts outside the CDR3, is DSGVTQTPKHLITATGQRVTLRCSPRSGDLSVYWYQQSLDQGLQFLIQYYNGEERAKGNILERFSAQQFPDLHSELNLSSLELGDSALYFCASSVRQGPTYEQYFGPGTRLTVT.

The rearrangement uses TRBV4-1 and TRBJ2-3; the D gene is possibly TRBD1 (5 bases). The V gene lost 1 base and the J gene lost 6 bases, with 14 bases spanning the gap. The CDR3 loop spans 15 amino acids. CDR1 and CDR2 (germline): MGHRA, YSYEKL. The CDR3 region is CASSQVPGQGDTQYF. The CDR3 DNA reads TGCGCCAGCAGCCAAGTTCCCGGCCAGGGCGATACGCAGTATTTT.

This chain connects TRBV24-1 to TRBJ2-5; D perhaps matches TRBD2 (6 bases). From germline, CDR1 is KGHDR and CDR2 SFDVKD. The ends were cut back, 4 bases at V and 3 bases at J, with 14 bases in the middle. CDR3 length: 15 amino acids. In DNA form, the CDR3 reads TGTGCCACCAGTGACCCCGGGACTGAAGAAGAGACCCAGTACTTC. This translates into CATSDPGTEEETQYF.

The chain uses TRBV6-1 and TRBJ1-1; no firm D call. Trimming took 2 bases from V and 0 from J, leaving 10 bases between them. Germline values: CDR1 MNHNS, CDR2 SASEGT. This CDR3 comprises 15 residues. The CDR3 is CASSEPPTLNTEAFF. The CDR3 DNA is TGTGCCAGCAGTGAACCACCGACACTGAACACTGAAGCTTTCTTT.

This clone was detected a few times. The genes are TRBV30 and TRBJ1-2, with a weak D call TRBD1 (6 bases). This CDR3 has 13 residues. Trimming removed 2 bases from V and 6 bases from J, with 13 bases in between. Per germline, CDR1 GTSNPN and CDR2 SVGIG (reference sequence). The CDR3 DNA sequence: TGTGCCTGGAGTTTACAGGGAACGGATGGCTACACCTTC. Its translation: CAWSLQGTDGYTF.

This clone appeared a few times. The V gene is TRBV9, the J gene TRBJ2-3; D is ambiguous. This CDR3 comprises 14 residues. V was trimmed by 4 bases and J by 6 bases, leaving 15 bases between them. The germline CDR1 and CDR2 sequences are SGDLS and YYNGEE. CDR3 bases: TGTGCCAGCAGCCCCCGAGGTTCCCCCGATACGCAGTATTTT. It is translated as CASSPRGSPDTQYF.

In this sample, this clone turned up once. The chain uses TRBV28 and TRBJ2-5, with D possibly being TRBD1 (5 bases). Germline loops: CDR1 MDHEN, CDR2 SYDVKM. There are 12 residues in the CDR3. Trimming left V 8 bases short and J 2 bases short, with 9 bases between. This chain's CDR3 is CASWTQQETQYF. CDR3 nucleotide sequence: TGTGCCAGCTGGACACAGCAAGAGACCCAGTACTTC.

This chain links TRBV10-3 with TRBJ2-7, with D perhaps TRBD1 (6 bases). Germline-derived CDR1 and CDR2 are ENHRY and SYGVKD. The CDR3 loop spans 14 amino acids. Trimming removed 0 bases from V and 5 bases from J, with 11 bases in between. CDR3 sequence (DNA): TGTGCCATCAGTGAGTCGTACAGGGTAAACGAGCAGTACTTC. Its protein product is CAISESYRVNEQYF.

The V call is TRBV6-2 or TRBV6-3, the J call TRBJ1-5, with D possibly TRBD1 on 5 matching bases. Germline assignment: CDR1 MNHEY and CDR2 SVGEGT. Deletions cut 4 bases from V and 5 bases from J, with 12 bases between. CDR3 size: 14 residues. The CDR3: CASSSIQGYQPQHF. The CDR3 DNA reads as TGTGCCAGCAGTTCCATCCAGGGTTATCAGCCCCAGCATTTT.

This clone has a single count. The V gene is TRBV6-2 or TRBV6-3, the J gene TRBJ2-7; D might be TRBD1 (6 bases). Germline V gives CDR1 MNHEY, CDR2 SVGEGT. V was clipped by 2 bases and J by 4 bases, with 12 bases between them. The CDR3 consists of 14 residues. The CDR3 DNA reads TGTGCCAGCAGTTACCCTCAGGGGACGTACGAGCAGTACTTC. As protein: CASSYPQGTYEQYF.

V usage is TRBV19 and J usage is TRBJ1-2; D is possibly TRBD1 (5 bases). Trimming took 0 bases from V and 3 from J, leaving 11 bases between them. Germline loops: CDR1 LNHDA, CDR2 SQIVND (reference sequence). The length of the CDR3 is 15 residues. The CDR3 DNA reads as TGTGCCAGTAGTATAGACCCAGGGTTCGACTATGGCTACACCTTC. Translation gives CASSIDPGFDYGYTF.

This sequence joins TRBV19 and TRBJ1-1; 7 nucleotides agree with TRBD1. The germline V gene has CDR1 LNHDA and CDR2 SQIVND (reference sequence). CDR3 length: 13 amino acids. Losses at the gene ends were 11 bases for V and 3 bases for J; bases not matched to a gene: 9. For the CDR3, the DNA is TGTGCCCCACAGGAGGGGGCCCACACTGAAGCTTTCTTT. Translation gives CAPQEGAHTEAFF.

The chain recombines TRBV7-2 with TRBJ2-1, with D tentatively TRBD2 (5 bases). In germline, CDR1 is SGHTA, CDR2 FQGNSA. V was trimmed by 0 bases and J by 9 bases, leaving 15 bases between them. The CDR3 has 15 amino acids. In DNA form, the CDR3 reads TGTGCCAGCAGCTTAGCGGTCGGAGGTGTATCTGAGCAGTTCTTC. Protein: CASSLAVGGVSEQFF.

This clone was detected only once. This rearrangement joins TRBV5-6 to TRBJ1-1, with D perhaps TRBD1 (5 bases). Germline CDR1 is SGHDT and CDR2 is YYEEEE. V was cut by 4 bases and J by 3 bases, with 19 bases left in between. The CDR3 contains 16 residues. CDR3 nucleotides: TGTGCCAGCAGCCGAAAAGGGGTAGGGGCGGACACTGAAGCTTTCTTT. It codes for CASSRKGVGADTEAFF.

This clone was picked up one time. The rearrangement links TRBV18 to TRBJ2-2; TRBD2 matches 11 bases. Per germline, CDR1 KGHSH and CDR2 LQKENI. There are 16 residues in the CDR3. J was trimmed by 3 bases and V by 6 bases; bases with no gene match: 6. The CDR3 spells CASSLLAGEDTGELFF. CDR3 DNA: TGTGCCAGCTCGCTACTAGCGGGAGAGGACACCGGGGAGCTGTTTTTT.